Below, 24 T cell receptor beta chains from the same sample are listed, as sequenced in a study of human T cells and chemical hapten exposure. Noted time point: patch test 2, 6 weeks after DPC sensitization. This sample's treatment: therapeutic diphenylcyclopropenone sensitization with weekly scalp DPC. A single record per CDR3 protein comes from TCRdb applying MiXCR to the RACE reads. The sample includes tens of thousands of distinct CDR3 sequences, more than 9% seen only once; the top ten take 4.5% to 5%. Sample: whole blood, taken in connection with sensitization to the hapten diphenylcyclopropenone (DPC). These receptors all come from a woman aged 50 to 60 with alopecia areata. Some clones in this sample may be carry-over from other donors' samples.

This clonotype has ten or more counts. The chain couples TRBV30 to TRBJ2-2; 7 positions agree with TRBD2. Germline V gene data show CDR1 as GTSNPN and CDR2 as SVGIG (reference sequence). The CDR3 sequence is 15 residues long. V lost 2 bases, J lost 6 bases, and 9 bases stayed unmatched. In DNA, the CDR3 is TGTGCCTGGAGTATCGGACTAGAGGTTTCCGGGGAGCTGTTTTTT. Translated: CAWSIGLEVSGELFF.

This clonotype was recorded at least ten times. The J gene is TRBJ2-7, the V gene TRBV28; no reliable D call. CDR3 length equals 12 residues. Trimming left V 6 bases short and J 4 bases short, with 10 bases between. Germline-derived CDR1 and CDR2 are MDHEN and SYDVKM. Written as DNA, the CDR3 is TGTGCCAGCAGGGATGACTCGTACGAGCAGTACTTC. It translates to CASRDDSYEQYF.

This clonotype appeared many times. J is TRBJ1-1 and V is TRBV4-3; D possibly corresponds to TRBD1 (5 bases). This CDR3 comprises 13 residues. The germline V and J ends were trimmed by 3 bases and 7 bases, with 12 bases remaining between them. Germline V gene sequence: CDR1 LGHNA, CDR2 YSLEER. CDR3 sequence reads: CASSQTQTGEAFF. In DNA, the CDR3 is TGCGCCAGCAGCCAGACTCAAACAGGTGAAGCTTTCTTT.

This clonotype has a count of ten or more. The chain carries TRBV12-2 and TRBJ2-7; TRBD1, the table's D call, lacks a check against the DNA. TRBV12-2 corresponds to a pseudogene. This CDR3 is 14 amino acids long. The CDR3, as DNA: TGTGCAAGTCGCGGGATGGACAGCCATTACGAGCAGTACTTC. This gives the protein CASRGMDSHYEQYF.

This clonotype showed up many times. The gene calls are TRBV12-5 and TRBJ2-1; D possibly corresponds to TRBD1 (7 bases). V lost 9 bases and J lost 9, with 18 bases in between. In germline, CDR1 is LGHNT, CDR2 FRNRAP. The CDR3 has 13 amino acids. The CDR3 sequence: CASLPRQGGEQFF. CDR3 DNA: TGTGCTAGCCTACCGAGACAGGGAGGTGAGCAGTTCTTC.

At least ten counts were recorded for this clonotype. The chain joins TRBV15 to TRBJ2-3, with D possibly TRBD2 on 6 matching bases. Germline CDR1 is LNHNV and CDR2 is YYDKDF (reference sequence). V was pared by 0 bases and J by 1 base, with 20 bases between. The CDR3 has 19 residues. The CDR3 nucleotides are TGTGCCACCAGCAGAGATACTCTTGGTGCGGGGTGGGGCACAGATACGCAGTATTTT. As protein: CATSRDTLGAGWGTDTQYF.

Many counts were recorded for this clonotype. The rearrangement links TRBV3-1 to TRBJ1-2; D unclear. Trimming removed 0 bases from V and 8 bases from J, with 13 bases in between. CDR3 length: 14 residues. From germline, CDR1 is LGHDT and CDR2 YNNKEL (reference sequence). CDR3 region: CASSQDHGPRGYTF. The CDR3 DNA follows: TGTGCCAGCAGCCAAGACCATGGTCCGAGAGGCTACACCTTC.

This clonotype was counted only a few times. Likely a read error: the CDR3 ends without its conserved phenylalanine or tryptophan. V gene TRBV5-1 combines with J gene TRBJ2-2; perhaps TRBD2 as D (5 bases). This CDR3 is built from 14 residues. V lost 4 bases and J 5 bases, leaving 12 bases between the germline ends. Germline V CDR1 and CDR2: SGHRS, YFSETQ. CDR3 residues: CASSPLGGTGELFS. In nucleotides, the CDR3 is TGCGCCAGCAGCCCCCTCGGAGGAACCGGGGAGCTGTTTTCT.

This clonotype has ten or more counts. J is TRBJ2-7 and V is TRBV18; 11 bases agree with TRBD2. The germline CDR1 and CDR2 sequences are KGHSH and LQKENI. The CDR3 is 16 residues long. Losses at the gene ends were 3 bases for V and 0 bases for J; bases not matched to a gene: 4. The CDR3 sequence is CASSPLTSGASYEQYF. DNA for the CDR3: TGTGCCAGCTCACCTTTGACTAGCGGGGCCTCCTACGAGCAGTACTTC.

This clonotype has ten or more counts. V gene TRBV29-1 combines with J gene TRBJ2-1; no reliable D call. The germline CDR1 and CDR2 sequences are SQVTM and ANQGSEA. V was trimmed by 7 bases and J by 4 bases, leaving 8 bases between them. This CDR3 is 11 amino acids long. CDR3 DNA sequence: TGCAGCGGGGCAGAGTACAATGAGCAGTTCTTC. Protein sequence: CSGAEYNEQFF.

The gene calls are TRBV2 and TRBJ1-5; no clear D gene. Germline-derived CDR1 and CDR2 are SNHLY and FYNNEI. The CDR3 has 13 amino acids. The V end lost 2 bases, the J end lost 2 bases, and 4 bases lay between the germline ends. The CDR3 sequence: CASSERGNQPQHF. The DNA for the CDR3 is TGTGCCAGCAGTGAACGGGGCAATCAGCCCCAGCATTTT.

This clonotype has only a few counts. The V gene is TRBV19, the J gene TRBJ1-5; TRBD1 agrees at 7 bases. Germline V gives CDR1 LNHDA, CDR2 SQIVND (reference sequence). The V gene end was trimmed by 4 bases and the J gene end by 4 bases; junction bases not matched to a gene: 7. The length of the CDR3 is 15 residues. CDR3: CASSTDRERNQPQHF. Written as DNA, the CDR3 is TGTGCCAGTAGTACCGACAGGGAGAGAAATCAGCCCCAGCATTTT.

The chain couples TRBV5-1 to TRBJ2-4; D is unresolved. Germline lookup yields CDR1 SGHRS and CDR2 YFSETQ. Trimming took off 0 bases at V and 6 bases at J, with 16 bases between the two ends. There are 16 residues in the CDR3. CDR3 DNA sequence: TGCGCCAGCAGCTTGGCACACGACCGTTTAGTAAACATTCAGTACTTC. Translation gives CASSLAHDRLVNIQYF.

The sample holds many counts of this clonotype. The CDR3 sequence: CASSPFQSGGSETQYF. The CDR3 bases are TGTGCCAGCAGTCCGTTCCAATCGGGGGGGTCGGAGACCCAGTACTTC. The chain links TRBV28 to TRBJ2-5; 8 positions match TRBD2. CDR1 is MDHEN and CDR2 is SYDVKM in the germline V gene. J was trimmed by 5 bases and V by 5 bases; bases with no gene match: 13. The length of the CDR3 is 16 residues.

This clonotype has at least ten counts. The V and J genes are TRBV7-2 and TRBJ1-1, with unresolved D. Germline V gene sequence: CDR1 SGHTA, CDR2 FQGNSA. Trimming took off 2 bases at V and 6 bases at J, with 13 bases between the two ends. The CDR3 runs to 14 residues. The CDR3 loop is CASSLIPGSSEAFF. The CDR3 coding sequence is TGTGCCAGCAGCTTAATTCCGGGTTCGTCTGAAGCTTTCTTT. The variable domain in full, with the rest retrieved from reference TRBV7-2 and TRBJ1-1, is GAGVSQSPSNKVTEKGKDVELRCDPISGHTALYWYRQSLGQGLEFLIYFQGNSAPDKSGLPSDRFSAERTGGSVSTLTIQRTQQEDSAVYLCASSLIPGSSEAFFGQGTRLTVV.

This clonotype occurred many times. V and J are TRBV28 and TRBJ2-1; D could derive from TRBD1 or TRBD2 (5 bases each). Germline V gene lookup returns CDR1 MDHEN and CDR2 SYDVKM. With 5 bases removed from V and 6 bases from J, the gap between germline ends came to 14 bases. This CDR3 is 14 amino acids long. This CDR3 is CASSPGTPSNEQFF. The CDR3 DNA sequence: TGTGCCAGCAGTCCCGGGACGCCTTCCAATGAGCAGTTCTTC.

Only a few counts were recorded for this clonotype. The V gene is TRBV19, the J gene TRBJ2-1, with a possible D match to TRBD1 (5 bases). In germline, CDR1 is LNHDA, CDR2 SQIVND (reference sequence). The CDR3 is 17 amino acids. Trimming pared 3 bases from V and 1 base from J, leaving 16 bases between. In DNA form, the CDR3 reads TGTGCCAGTAGTATCCTCCCCAGGGTAGGGTCCTACAATGAGCAGTTCTTC. Protein: CASSILPRVGSYNEQFF.

In its sample, this clonotype was seen many times. The chain is built from TRBV15 and TRBJ1-5; no definite D call. V lost 0 bases and J lost 2, with 8 bases in between. This CDR3 is 15 amino acids long. Germline V gene sequence: CDR1 LNHNV, CDR2 YYDKDF (reference sequence). CDR3 DNA sequence: TGTGCCACCAGCAGAGATCCTCCTGGCAATCAGCCCCAGCATTTT. Translation: CATSRDPPGNQPQHF.

This clonotype was detected ten times or more. The rearrangement uses TRBV5-1 and TRBJ1-4, with TRBD1 matching over 8 bases. The length of the CDR3 is 18 residues. Germline assignment: CDR1 SGHRS and CDR2 YFSETQ. The ends lost 1 base at V and 2 bases at J; junction bases unmatched: 10. The CDR3 DNA is TGCGCCAGCAGCTTGTTTCCTCAGGGGGCGACGACTAATGAAAAACTGTTTTTT. It is translated as CASSLFPQGATTNEKLFF. Full variable domain (missing parts from reference TRBV5-1 and TRBJ1-4): KAGVTQTPRYLIKTRGQQVTLSCSPISGHRSVSWYQQTPGQGLQFLFEYFSETQRNKGNFPGRFSGRQFSNSRSEMNVSTLELGDSALYLCASSLFPQGATTNEKLFFGSGTQLSVL.

V and J are TRBV18 and TRBJ2-7; D is possibly TRBD1 (6 bases). The CDR3 contains 16 residues. Deletions cut 2 bases from V and 0 bases from J, with 14 bases between. Germline V gene lookup returns CDR1 KGHSH and CDR2 LQKENI. The CDR3 region is CASSPSGQLNSYEQYF. CDR3 coding DNA: TGTGCCAGCTCACCATCCGGACAGCTTAACTCCTACGAGCAGTACTTC.

Many counts were recorded for this clonotype. This chain uses TRBV5-1 with TRBJ2-7; 7 bases are shared with TRBD2. Germline CDR1 and CDR2: SGHRS and YFSETQ. The CDR3 is made up of 15 amino acids. V dropped 5 bases and J dropped 2; count of bases not matched to a gene: 10. The chain's CDR3 is CASSLSDSGPYEQYF. CDR3 DNA: TGCGCCAGCAGTCTTTCGGATAGCGGGCCCTACGAGCAGTACTTC. Full variable domain (remainder filled in from reference TRBV5-1 and TRBJ2-7): KAGVTQTPRYLIKTRGQQVTLSCSPISGHRSVSWYQQTPGQGLQFLFEYFSETQRNKGNFPGRFSGRQFSNSRSEMNVSTLELGDSALYLCASSLSDSGPYEQYFGPGTRLTVT.

This clonotype was detected ten times or more. The chain combines TRBV20-1 with TRBJ2-1; 11 nucleotides match TRBD2. The germline gives CDR1 DFQATT, CDR2 SNEGSKA (reference sequence). CDR3 size: 15 residues. V was pared by 2 bases and J by 5 bases, with 5 bases of the junction left unmatched. The CDR3 sequence is CSARLAGGPNNEQFF. CDR3 sequence (DNA): TGCAGTGCTAGACTAGCGGGAGGCCCGAACAATGAGCAGTTCTTC.

The gene calls are TRBV7-2 and TRBJ2-1; 10 nucleotides line up with TRBD1. V lost 5 bases to trimming and J lost 14 bases; unmatched junction nucleotides: 3. CDR1 and CDR2 (germline): SGHTA, FQGNSA. The CDR3 extends over 11 amino acids. The CDR3 loop reads CASSLGTGEFF. CDR3 bases: TGTGCCAGCAGCCTGGGGACAGGGGAGTTCTTC.

The chain has TRBV11-1 and TRBJ2-4; D is uncertain. Germline V gene data show CDR1 as SGHAT and CDR2 as FQDESV (reference sequence). V shed 3 bases and J shed 1 base, with 16 bases lying between them. This CDR3 has 17 amino acids. The CDR3: CASSLHRGRRAKNIQYF. The CDR3 coding sequence is TGTGCCAGCAGCTTGCATCGTGGTCGGCGGGCCAAAAACATTCAGTACTTC.